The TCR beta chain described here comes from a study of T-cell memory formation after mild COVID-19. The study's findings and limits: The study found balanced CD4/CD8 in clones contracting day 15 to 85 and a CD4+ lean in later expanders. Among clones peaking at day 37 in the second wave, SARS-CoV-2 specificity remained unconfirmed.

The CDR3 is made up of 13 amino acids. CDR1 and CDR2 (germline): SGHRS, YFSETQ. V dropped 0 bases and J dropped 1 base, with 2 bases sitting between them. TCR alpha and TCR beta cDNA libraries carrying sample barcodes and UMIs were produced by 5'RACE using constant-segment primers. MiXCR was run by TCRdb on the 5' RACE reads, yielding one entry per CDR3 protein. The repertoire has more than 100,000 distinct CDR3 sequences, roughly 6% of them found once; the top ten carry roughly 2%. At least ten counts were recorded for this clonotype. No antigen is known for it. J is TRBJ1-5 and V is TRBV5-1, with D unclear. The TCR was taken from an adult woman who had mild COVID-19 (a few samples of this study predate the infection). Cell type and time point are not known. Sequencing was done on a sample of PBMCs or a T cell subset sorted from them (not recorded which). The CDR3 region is CASSLGSNQPQHF. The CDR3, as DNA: TGCGCCAGCAGCTTGGGGAGCAATCAGCCCCAGCATTTT.